This TCR beta chain was sequenced for a study of T cells after yellow fever vaccination. Study-wide results and caveats: In FACS-sorted repertoires, abundant clonotypes from the bulk population could appear as contaminants.

With regard to this clonotype: The antigen is undetermined.

Losses at the gene ends were 4 bases for V and 4 bases for J; bases not matched to a gene: 6. Germline V gene lookup returns CDR1 SGHNT and CDR2 YYREEE (reference sequence). CDR3 length equals 15 residues. TCRdb reprocessed the 5' RACE reads with MiXCR, giving one entry per CDR3 protein. The sample carries over 150,000 distinct CDR3 sequences, 5.5% to 8% recorded once. The source is a man aged 18 to 30 who received the YFV17D yellow fever vaccine. The V gene is TRBV5-4, the J gene TRBJ2-1; 9 positions agree with TRBD2. This material consisted of CD4+ T cells sorted from PBMCs, taken on the day of the first yellow fever vaccination. For the CDR3, the DNA is TGTGCCAGCAGCCAATCGAGCGGGAGGTACAATGAGCAGTTCTTC. Translation: CASSQSSGRYNEQFF.